The following is a TCR beta chain sequence with its context. Measured with immunoSEQ multiplex PCR; TCRdb has only the in-frame clones, and not every one. The sample has a few hundred thousand clones; 85% to 90% are singletons. This sample is drawn from a study of Ad26.COV2.S vaccination and SARS-CoV-2 variants. Regarding treatment: some 19 received Ad26.COV2.S at low or high dose, single or two shots; a few received placebo; per-sample allocation not given. Sampling took place 63 days after the first vaccine or placebo injection. Expressing Wuhan-strain SARS-CoV-2 spike, an Ad26 vector served as the vaccine. This TCR came from a person aged 18-60 years who received the Ad26.COV2.S COVID-19 vaccine or a placebo. This sample comprised peripheral blood, obtained in a trial of Ad26.COV2.S vaccine versus placebo.

The CDR3 protein is CASSPRAGNYGYTF. DNA for the CDR3: TGTGCCAGCAGCCCCAGAGCCGGGAACTATGGCTACACCTTC. This chain uses TRBV7-9 with TRBJ1-2; no reliable D call. Per the germline V gene, CDR1 is SEHNR and CDR2 is FQNEAQ (reference sequence). Deletions cut 5 bases from V and 2 bases from J, with 12 bases between. This CDR3 region has 14 residues.